The 9 T cell receptor beta chains below come from one sample, sequenced in a study of T cells after yellow fever vaccination. TCRdb used MiXCR to reprocess the 5' RACE reads, holding one entry per CDR3 protein. The sample lists approximately 47,000 distinct CDR3 sequences, roughly 6.4% occurring once. Specimen: PBMCs, either bulk or a sorted T-cell subset (CD4+, CD8+, memory, or dextramer-sorted; not recorded which), collected 45 days after the yellow fever booster vaccination. The origin of the receptors is a man in his thirties or forties who received the YFV17D yellow fever vaccine.

V is TRBV20-1 and J is TRBJ1-4, with D perhaps TRBD1 (5 bases). The CDR3 spans 13 residues. Trimming took 4 bases from V and 5 from J, leaving 11 bases between them. The V gene's germline CDR1 is DFQATT and CDR2 SNEGSKA (reference sequence). The CDR3 DNA is TGCAGTGCTACCCAGGGCCCCAATGAAAAACTGTTTTTT. Its protein is CSATQGPNEKLFF.

Comments on this clonotype: A much larger clone differs by one base, so this may be a read error. The genes are TRBV7-6 and TRBJ2-3; 9 bases are a match to TRBD2. CDR3 length: 14 residues. V gave up 7 bases and J gave up 2 bases; unmatched junction bases: 4. Germline V CDR1 and CDR2: SGHVS, FNYEAQ. The CDR3: CASKTSGDTDTQYF. The CDR3 DNA follows: TGTGCCAGCAAGACTAGCGGTGACACAGATACGCAGTATTTT.

In this sample, this clonotype turned up many times. V usage is TRBV28 and J usage is TRBJ2-3, with 7 bases identical to TRBD1. The CDR3 covers 13 residues. V shed 8 bases and J 8 bases; nucleotides not matched to a gene: 10. Germline V CDR1 and CDR2: MDHEN, SYDVKM. As DNA, the CDR3 is TGTGCCAGCTTTCGACAGGGTTGGGGTACGCAGTATTTT. Its protein product is CASFRQGWGTQYF.

This clonotype was counted many times. V and J are TRBV11-2 and TRBJ1-1, with D perhaps matching TRBD1 (6 bases). The CDR3 sequence is 12 residues long. The V gene's germline CDR1 is SGHAT and CDR2 FQNNGV. The V end lost 2 bases, the J end lost 8 bases, and 9 bases lay between the germline ends. As DNA, the CDR3 is TGTGCCAGCAGCTTATTAGACAGGGAAGCTTTCTTT. This sequence encodes CASSLLDREAFF.

This clonotype has ten or more counts. This chain links TRBV20-1 with TRBJ2-2; 10 bases align to TRBD1. J was trimmed by 9 bases and V by 2 bases; bases with no gene match: 3. Germline assignment: CDR1 DFQATT and CDR2 SNEGSKA (reference sequence). The CDR3 totals 13 residues. The CDR3 DNA sequence: TGCAGTGCTAGAAGACAGGGGGCACGGGAGCTGTTTTTT. This codes for CSARRQGARELFF.

This clonotype was counted many times. The chain has TRBV5-1 and TRBJ2-5; possibly TRBD1 for D (6 bases). Trimming pared 2 bases from V and 2 bases from J, leaving 13 bases between. CDR1 SGHRS and CDR2 YFSETQ come from the germline V gene. The CDR3 totals 15 residues. The CDR3 reads CASSLPGTLQETQYF. DNA for the CDR3: TGCGCCAGCAGCTTACCCGGGACATTGCAAGAGACCCAGTACTTC.

This clonotype has just a few counts. The chain joins TRBV5-1 to TRBJ1-3; D not resolved. The V gene lost 5 bases and the J gene lost 0 bases, with 6 bases spanning the gap. CDR3 length: 13 amino acids. CDR1 is SGHRS, CDR2 YFSETQ, per germline. The CDR3 sequence is CASRNNSGNTIYF. CDR3 DNA: TGCGCCAGCAGGAACAACTCTGGAAACACCATATATTTT.

V usage is TRBV7-7 and J usage is TRBJ2-5; 7 bases fit TRBD1. V lost 4 bases to trimming and J lost 5 bases; unmatched junction nucleotides: 13. The CDR3 consists of 16 residues. In germline, CDR1 is SSHAT, CDR2 FNYEAQ (reference sequence). The CDR3 loop is CASSCPRQGQKETQYF. The CDR3 DNA sequence: TGTGCCAGCAGCTGCCCCAGACAGGGCCAGAAGGAGACCCAGTACTTC.

Ten or more counts support this clonotype. This chain links TRBV28 with TRBJ2-7, with 8 bases matching TRBD1. The germline CDR1 and CDR2 sequences are MDHEN and SYDVKM. CDR3 size: 13 residues. Germline trimming cut 6 bases from V and 3 bases from J; bases unmatched to any gene: 4. Here the CDR3 reads CASSPGGRYEQYF. The CDR3 DNA reads as TGTGCCAGCAGCCCAGGGGGCCGCTACGAGCAGTACTTC.